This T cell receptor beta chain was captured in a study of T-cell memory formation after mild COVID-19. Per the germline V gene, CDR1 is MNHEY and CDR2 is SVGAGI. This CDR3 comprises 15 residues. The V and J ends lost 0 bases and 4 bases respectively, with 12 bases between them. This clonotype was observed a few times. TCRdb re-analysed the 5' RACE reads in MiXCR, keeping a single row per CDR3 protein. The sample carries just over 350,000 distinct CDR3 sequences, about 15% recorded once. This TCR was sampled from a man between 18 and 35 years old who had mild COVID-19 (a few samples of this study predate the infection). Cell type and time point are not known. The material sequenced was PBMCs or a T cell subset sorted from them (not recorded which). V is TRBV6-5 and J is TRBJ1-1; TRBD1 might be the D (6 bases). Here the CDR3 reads CASSYSPQGPTEAFF. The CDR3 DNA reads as TGTGCCAGCAGTTACTCGCCGCAGGGGCCCACTGAAGCTTTCTTT.